The present entry profiles one T cell receptor beta chain with its context. The data derive from a study of CD8+ T cells in alopecia areata. Study-level background: In an open-label trial, patients got 5 to 10 mg tofacitinib twice daily.

Trimming took 4 bases from V and 1 from J, leaving 13 bases between them. The V gene's germline CDR1 is MNHNY and CDR2 SVGAGI (reference sequence). The length of the CDR3 is 15 residues. As for treatment: oral pan-JAK inhibitor, 5-10 mg twice daily. Those with alopecia areata gave lesional scalp punch biopsies and peripheral blood. The authors extracted RNA and reverse transcribed it into cDNA as the sequencing template. TCRdb's copy holds only in-frame clones and misses some; the assay was immunoSEQ multiplex PCR. Of 180,000 or so clones in the sample, approximately 52% were seen once. V and J are TRBV6-6 and TRBJ1-1; D remains ambiguous. The sequencing here drew on CD4+ T cells sorted from blood, taken at approximately week 56, from a patient treated with tofacitinib. This sequence originates from a human donor with alopecia areata. CDR3 protein: CASSSVMGRNTEAFF. CDR3 nucleotides: TGTGCCAGCAGTTCCGTTATGGGCAGGAACACTGAAGCTTTCTTT.